What follows are 3 T cell receptor beta chains derived from one specimen sequenced in a study of response to subunit inactivated influenza vaccine. TCRdb passed the RT-PCR reads through MiXCR, listing each CDR3 protein once. The table includes over 800,000 distinct CDR3 sequences, about 20% detected once. This material consisted of PBMCs from blood, taken less than 6 days after vaccination. The receptors stem from a man aged 50 to 60 who received an inactivated influenza vaccine.

This clonotype was detected only a few times. The chain carries TRBV10-3 and TRBJ2-3; 8 positions match TRBD2. The ends lost 6 bases at V and 2 bases at J; junction bases unmatched: 7. This CDR3 spans 15 amino acids. Per germline, CDR1 ENHRY and CDR2 SYGVKD. The CDR3 DNA sequence: TGTGCCATCAGGGATCTAGCGGGCTCCACAGATACGCAGTATTTT. Translating gives CAIRDLAGSTDTQYF.

The sample holds a few counts of this clonotype. The chain employs TRBV20-1 and TRBJ2-7; 8 bases line up with TRBD2. The CDR3 extends over 15 amino acids. Germline CDR1 DFQATT, CDR2 SNEGSKA (reference sequence). J was trimmed by 7 bases and V by 0 bases; bases with no gene match: 11. The CDR3 sequence: CSARDLQRERGEQYF. The CDR3 coding sequence is TGCAGTGCTAGAGATCTCCAGCGGGAGCGTGGGGAGCAGTACTTC.

The gene calls are TRBV4-2 and TRBJ1-5; a weak D match, TRBD1 (5 bases). Germline values: CDR1 LGHNA, CDR2 YNFKEQ. CDR3 length: 16 residues. The V end lost 0 bases, the J end lost 2 bases, and 11 bases lay between the germline ends. The CDR3 loop is CASSQEASGGNQPQHF. The CDR3 bases are TGTGCCAGCAGCCAAGAAGCTTCGGGGGGCAATCAGCCCCAGCATTTT.